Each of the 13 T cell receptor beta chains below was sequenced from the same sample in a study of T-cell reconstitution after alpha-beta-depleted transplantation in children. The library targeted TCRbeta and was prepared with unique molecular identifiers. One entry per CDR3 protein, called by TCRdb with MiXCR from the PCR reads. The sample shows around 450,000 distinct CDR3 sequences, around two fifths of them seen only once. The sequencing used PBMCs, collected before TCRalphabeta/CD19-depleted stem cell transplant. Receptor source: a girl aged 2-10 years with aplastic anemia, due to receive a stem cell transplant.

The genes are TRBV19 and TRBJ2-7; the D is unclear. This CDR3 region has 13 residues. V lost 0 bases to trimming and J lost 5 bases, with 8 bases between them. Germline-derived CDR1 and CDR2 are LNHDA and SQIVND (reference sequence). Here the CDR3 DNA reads TGTGCCAGTAGTATAGATCCCACGCACGAGCAGTACTTC. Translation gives CASSIDPTHEQYF.

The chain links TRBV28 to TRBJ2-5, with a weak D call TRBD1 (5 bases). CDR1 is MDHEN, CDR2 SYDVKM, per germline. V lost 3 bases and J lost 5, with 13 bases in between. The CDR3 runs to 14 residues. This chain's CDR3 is CASSFQGTGETQYF. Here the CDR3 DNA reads TGTGCCAGCAGTTTCCAGGGTACGGGTGAGACCCAGTACTTC.

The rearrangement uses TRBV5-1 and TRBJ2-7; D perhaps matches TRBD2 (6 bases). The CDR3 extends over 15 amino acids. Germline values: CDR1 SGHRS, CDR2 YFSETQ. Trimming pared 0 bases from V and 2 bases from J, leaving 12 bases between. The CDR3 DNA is TGCGCCAGCAGCTTGGGGAGGGATGGGGCCTACGAGCAGTACTTC. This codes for CASSLGRDGAYEQYF. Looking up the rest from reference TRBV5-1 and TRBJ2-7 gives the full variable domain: KAGVTQTPRYLIKTRGQQVTLSCSPISGHRSVSWYQQTPGQGLQFLFEYFSETQRNKGNFPGRFSGRQFSNSRSEMNVSTLELGDSALYLCASSLGRDGAYEQYFGPGTRLTVT.

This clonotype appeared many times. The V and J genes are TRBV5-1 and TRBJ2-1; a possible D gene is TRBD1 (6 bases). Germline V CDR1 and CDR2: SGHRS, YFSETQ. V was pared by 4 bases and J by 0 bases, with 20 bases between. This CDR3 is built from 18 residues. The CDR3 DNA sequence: TGCGCCAGCAGCGGGGGCCTTGAGGGACGGTACTCCTACAATGAGCAGTTCTTC. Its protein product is CASSGGLEGRYSYNEQFF. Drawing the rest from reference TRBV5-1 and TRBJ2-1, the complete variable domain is KAGVTQTPRYLIKTRGQQVTLSCSPISGHRSVSWYQQTPGQGLQFLFEYFSETQRNKGNFPGRFSGRQFSNSRSEMNVSTLELGDSALYLCASSGGLEGRYSYNEQFFGPGTRLTVL.

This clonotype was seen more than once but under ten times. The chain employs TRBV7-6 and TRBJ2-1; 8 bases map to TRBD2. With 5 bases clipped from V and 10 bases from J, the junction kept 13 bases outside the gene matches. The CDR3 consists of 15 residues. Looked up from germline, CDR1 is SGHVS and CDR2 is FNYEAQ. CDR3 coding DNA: TGTGCCAGCAGCCCCTCCGGGGGGGGCCCCCGGGAGCAGTTCTTC. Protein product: CASSPSGGGPREQFF.

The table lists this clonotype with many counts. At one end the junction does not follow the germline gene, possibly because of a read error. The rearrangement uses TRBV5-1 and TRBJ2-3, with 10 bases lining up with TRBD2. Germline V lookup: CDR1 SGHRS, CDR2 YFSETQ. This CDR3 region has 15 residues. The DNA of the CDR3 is TGTGCCAGCAGCTTAGCGGGAGGAAGCACAGATACGCAGTATTTT. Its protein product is CASSLAGGSTDTQYF.

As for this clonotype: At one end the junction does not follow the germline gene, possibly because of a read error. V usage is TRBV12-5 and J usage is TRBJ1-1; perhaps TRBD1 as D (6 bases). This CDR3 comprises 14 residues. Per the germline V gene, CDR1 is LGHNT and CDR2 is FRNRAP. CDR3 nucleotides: TGTGCTAGTGGTACCGGACAGATGAAGACTGAAGCTTTCTTT. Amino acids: CASGTGQMKTEAFF.

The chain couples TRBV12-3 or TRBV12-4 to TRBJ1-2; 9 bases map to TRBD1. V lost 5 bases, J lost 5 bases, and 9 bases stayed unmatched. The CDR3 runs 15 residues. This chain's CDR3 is CASSVNRGLEYGYTF. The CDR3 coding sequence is TGTGCCAGCAGTGTCAACAGGGGGCTGGAGTATGGCTACACCTTC.

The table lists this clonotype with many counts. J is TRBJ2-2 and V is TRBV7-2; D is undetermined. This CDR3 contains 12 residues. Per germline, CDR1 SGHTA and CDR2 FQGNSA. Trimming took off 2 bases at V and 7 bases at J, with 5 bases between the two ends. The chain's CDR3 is CASSLQRGELFF. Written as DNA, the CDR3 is TGTGCCAGCAGCTTACAGCGCGGGGAGCTGTTTTTT. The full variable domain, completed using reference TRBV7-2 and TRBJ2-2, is GAGVSQSPSNKVTEKGKDVELRCDPISGHTALYWYRQSLGQGLEFLIYFQGNSAPDKSGLPSDRFSAERTGGSVSTLTIQRTQQEDSAVYLCASSLQRGELFFGEGSRLTVL.

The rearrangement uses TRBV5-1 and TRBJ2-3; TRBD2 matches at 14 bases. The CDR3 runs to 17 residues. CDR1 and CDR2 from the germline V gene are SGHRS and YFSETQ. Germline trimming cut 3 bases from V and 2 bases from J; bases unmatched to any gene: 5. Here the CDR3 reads CASSSGLAGVFTDTQYF. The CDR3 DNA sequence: TGCGCCAGCAGCTCGGGACTAGCGGGAGTATTCACAGATACGCAGTATTTT.

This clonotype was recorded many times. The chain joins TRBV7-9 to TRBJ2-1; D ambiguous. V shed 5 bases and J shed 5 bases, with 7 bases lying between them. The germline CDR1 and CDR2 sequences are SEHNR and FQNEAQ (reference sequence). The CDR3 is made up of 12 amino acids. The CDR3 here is CASSQNNNEQFF. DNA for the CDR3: TGTGCCAGCAGCCAAAACAACAATGAGCAGTTCTTC.

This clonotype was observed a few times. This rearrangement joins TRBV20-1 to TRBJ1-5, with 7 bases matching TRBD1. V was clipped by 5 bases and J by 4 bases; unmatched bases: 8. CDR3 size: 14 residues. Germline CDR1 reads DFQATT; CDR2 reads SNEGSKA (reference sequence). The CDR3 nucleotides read TGCAGTGCTCCCGACAGGGTGGGAAATCAGCCCCAGCATTTT. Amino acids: CSAPDRVGNQPQHF.

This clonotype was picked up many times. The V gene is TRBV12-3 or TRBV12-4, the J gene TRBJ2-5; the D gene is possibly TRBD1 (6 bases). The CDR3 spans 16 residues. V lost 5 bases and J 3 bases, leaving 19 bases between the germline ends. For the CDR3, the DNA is TGTGCCAGCAGTCCACCCCTACAACAGGGAGAAGAGACCCAGTACTTC. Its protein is CASSPPLQQGEETQYF.